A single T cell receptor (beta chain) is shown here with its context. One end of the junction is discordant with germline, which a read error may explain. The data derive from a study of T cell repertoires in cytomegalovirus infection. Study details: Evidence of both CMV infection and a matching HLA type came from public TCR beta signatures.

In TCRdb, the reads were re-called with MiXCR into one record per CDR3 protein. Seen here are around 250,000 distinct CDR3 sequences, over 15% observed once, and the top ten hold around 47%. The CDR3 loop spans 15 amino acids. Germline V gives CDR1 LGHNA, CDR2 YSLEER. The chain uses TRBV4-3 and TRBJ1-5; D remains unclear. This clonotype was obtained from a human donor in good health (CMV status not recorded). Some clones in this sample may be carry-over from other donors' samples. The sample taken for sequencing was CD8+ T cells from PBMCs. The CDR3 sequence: CASSQEDRSKQPQHF. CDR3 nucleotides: TGCGCCAGCAGCCAAGAAGACCGTAGCAAGCAGCCCCAGCATTTT.